A single sample is the source of the 2 T cell receptor beta chains below, sequenced in a study of a mutant IDH1 vaccine in newly diagnosed glioma. No antigen has been identified for these receptors. Generated by immunoSEQ multiplex PCR, the TCRdb table keeps only in-frame clones and is missing some. This table holds under 40,000 clones, roughly 77% found once. Specified time point: week 35, safety follow-up. Topical imiquimod was applied with each vaccine dose, which held 300 ug of mutant IDH1 20-mer peptide. Sequenced here: PBMCs, sampled from a glioma patient whose treatment included an IDH1 peptide vaccine. These receptors were obtained from a man aged 30-40 years with glioma.

The chain joins TRBV15 to TRBJ1-2, with D possibly matching TRBD1 (6 bases). The CDR3 has 14 residues. The V end was cut by 6 bases, the J end by 6 bases, with 17 bases between. The germline V gene encodes CDR1 LNHNV and CDR2 YYDKDF (reference sequence). The CDR3 loop is CATRPKLGAHGYTF. Here the CDR3 DNA reads TGTGCCACCAGACCTAAGTTGGGGGCGCATGGCTACACCTTC.

V and J are TRBV6-5 and TRBJ1-2; D perhaps matches TRBD1 (6 bases). Per germline, CDR1 MNHEY and CDR2 SVGAGI. V was pared by 6 bases and J by 4 bases, with 15 bases between. The CDR3 has 14 residues. This chain's CDR3 is CASRPSGALYGYTF. In DNA, the CDR3 is TGTGCCAGCAGGCCCTCGGGGGCACTCTATGGCTACACCTTC.